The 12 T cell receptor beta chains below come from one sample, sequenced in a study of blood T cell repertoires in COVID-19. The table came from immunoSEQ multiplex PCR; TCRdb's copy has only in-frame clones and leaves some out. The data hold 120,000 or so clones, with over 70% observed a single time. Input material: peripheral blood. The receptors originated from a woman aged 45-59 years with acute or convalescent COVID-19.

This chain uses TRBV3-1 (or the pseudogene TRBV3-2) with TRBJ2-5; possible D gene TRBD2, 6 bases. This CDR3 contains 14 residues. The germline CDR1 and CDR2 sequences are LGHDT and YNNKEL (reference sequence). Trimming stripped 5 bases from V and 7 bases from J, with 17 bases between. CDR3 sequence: CASSGGGNRVTQYF. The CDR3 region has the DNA TGTGCCAGCAGCGGTGGAGGGAACCGAGTGACCCAGTACTTC.

The CDR3 reads CASSLTGINSPLHF. CDR3 in DNA: TGTGCCAGCAGCTTGACAGGGATAAATTCACCCCTCCACTTT. This chain joins TRBV7-8 and TRBJ1-6; 7 bases agree with TRBD1. After removal of 3 bases from V and 7 bases from J, the junction contained 3 bases not matched to a gene. CDR1 and CDR2 (germline): SGHVS, FQNEAQ. The CDR3 contains 14 residues.

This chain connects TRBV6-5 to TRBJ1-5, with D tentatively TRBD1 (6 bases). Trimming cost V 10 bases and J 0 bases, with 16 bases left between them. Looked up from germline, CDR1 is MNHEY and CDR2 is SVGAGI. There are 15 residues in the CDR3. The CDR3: CATGKGQNSNQPQHF. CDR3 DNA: TGTGCCACCGGAAAAGGACAGAATAGCAATCAGCCCCAGCATTTT.

The CDR3 region is CASTPLGGNQPQHF. For the CDR3, the DNA is TGTGCCAGTACTCCCCTGGGCGGCAATCAGCCCCAGCATTTT. The rearrangement uses TRBV19 and TRBJ1-5; D not resolved. Germline assignment: CDR1 LNHDA and CDR2 SQIVND (reference sequence). The CDR3 totals 14 residues. With 7 bases removed from V and 2 bases from J, the gap between germline ends came to 12 bases.

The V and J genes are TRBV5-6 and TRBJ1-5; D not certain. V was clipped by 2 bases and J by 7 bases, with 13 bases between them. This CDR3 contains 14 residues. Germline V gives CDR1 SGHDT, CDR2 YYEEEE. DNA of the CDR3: TGTGCCAGCAGCTTTCAGACTAAATCCCAGCCCCAGCATTTT. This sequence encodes CASSFQTKSQPQHF.

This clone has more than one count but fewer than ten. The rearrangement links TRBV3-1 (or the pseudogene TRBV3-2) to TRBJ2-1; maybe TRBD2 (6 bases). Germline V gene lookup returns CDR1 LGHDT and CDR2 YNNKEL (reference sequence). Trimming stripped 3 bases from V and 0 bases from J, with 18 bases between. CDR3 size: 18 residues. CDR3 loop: CASSQLDPHGGSYNEQFF. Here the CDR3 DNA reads TGTGCCAGCAGCCAGTTAGATCCCCACGGGGGCTCCTACAATGAGCAGTTCTTC.

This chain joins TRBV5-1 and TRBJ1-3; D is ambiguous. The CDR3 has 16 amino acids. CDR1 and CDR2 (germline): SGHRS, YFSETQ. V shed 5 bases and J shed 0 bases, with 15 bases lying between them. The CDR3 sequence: CASSPRGPDSGNTIYF. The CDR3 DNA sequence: TGCGCCAGCAGTCCACGCGGGCCAGACTCTGGAAACACCATATATTTT.

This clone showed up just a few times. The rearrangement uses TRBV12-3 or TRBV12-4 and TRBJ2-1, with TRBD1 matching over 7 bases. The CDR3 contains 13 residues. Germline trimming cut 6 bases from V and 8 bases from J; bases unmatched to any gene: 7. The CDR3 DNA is TGTGCCAGCAGCTCCACAGGGGACGATGAGCAGTTCTTC. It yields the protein CASSSTGDDEQFF.

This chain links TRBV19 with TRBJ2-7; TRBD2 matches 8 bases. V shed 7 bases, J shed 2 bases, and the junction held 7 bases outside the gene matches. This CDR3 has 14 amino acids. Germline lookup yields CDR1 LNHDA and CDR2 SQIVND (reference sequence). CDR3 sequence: CASKREPTAYEQYF. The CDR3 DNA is TGTGCCAGTAAGCGGGAGCCCACGGCCTACGAGCAGTACTTC.

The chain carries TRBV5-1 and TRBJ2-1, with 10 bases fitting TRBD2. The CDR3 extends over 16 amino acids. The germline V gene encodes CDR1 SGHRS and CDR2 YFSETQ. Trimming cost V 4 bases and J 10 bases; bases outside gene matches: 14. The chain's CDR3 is CASSPKLAGHVGEQFF. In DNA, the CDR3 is TGCGCCAGCAGCCCTAAACTAGCGGGACATGTGGGGGAGCAGTTCTTC.

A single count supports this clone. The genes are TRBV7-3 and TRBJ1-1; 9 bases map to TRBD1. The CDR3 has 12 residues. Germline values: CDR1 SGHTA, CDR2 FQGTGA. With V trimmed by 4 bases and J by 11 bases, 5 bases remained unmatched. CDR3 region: CASSSRQGEAFF. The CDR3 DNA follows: TGTGCCAGCAGCTCACGACAGGGGGAGGCTTTCTTT.

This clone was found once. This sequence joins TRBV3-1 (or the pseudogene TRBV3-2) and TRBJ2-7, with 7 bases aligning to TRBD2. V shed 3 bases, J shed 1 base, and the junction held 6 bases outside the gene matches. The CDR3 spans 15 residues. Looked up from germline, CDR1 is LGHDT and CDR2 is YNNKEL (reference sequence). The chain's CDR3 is CASSHGRTASYEQYF. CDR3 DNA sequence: TGTGCCAGCAGCCACGGGAGGACTGCGTCCTACGAGCAGTACTTC.